This T cell receptor (beta chain) was recorded in a study of tumor and adjacent non-tumor tissue in lung cancer. Study observations and caveats: Tumor repertoires had a smaller top 100 clone share than normal lung.

The CDR3 runs to 17 residues. The germline V gene encodes CDR1 ENHRY and CDR2 SYGVKD. On this clonotype: The antigen is unknown. One junction end does not reproduce the germline sequence, and a read error may be involved.

This sample's RNA came from whole unsorted tissue. A modified ARM-PCR protocol with three rounds of nested PCR amplified TCRbeta. TCRdb reprocessed the multiplex PCR reads via MiXCR and lists one record per CDR3 protein. The table records 70,000 to 90,000 distinct CDR3 sequences, 80% to 85% of them present only once. This TCR was sampled from a woman between 45 and 65 years old with non-small cell lung cancer. The sequencing sample was made of lung tumor tissue. J is TRBJ2-1 and V is TRBV10-3; TRBD2 agrees at 11 bases. CDR3 bases: TGTGCCGCCTCACGGATAGCGGGAGGGAGCTCCTACAAAGAGCAGTTCTTC. It specifies CAASRIAGGSSYKEQFF.